The clone carrying this T cell receptor (beta chain) rates as medium-sized. The antigen is unknown. One entry per CDR3 protein results from TCRdb running MiXCR on the reads. Of fewer than 950,000 distinct CDR3 sequences listed, over 25% are singletons. This entry comes from a study of T cell repertoires in cytomegalovirus infection. Study background: Recently identified HLA-C-restricted CMV epitopes were used, and well-studied HLA-B-restricted CMV epitopes were used as well. Public TCR beta signatures marked donors with CMV infection and the matching HLA.

Study results and limitations: Clonotypes of TCR beta that were HLA-C-restricted and CMV-specific dominated the ex vivo response.

Germline V gene lookup returns CDR1 SEHNR and CDR2 FQNEAQ (reference sequence). The V end was cut by 4 bases, the J end by 0 bases, with 15 bases between. This CDR3 comprises 17 residues. The sequenced sample was cultured CD8+ T cells from PBMCs, obtained from culture after CMV antigen stimulation. This sequence originates from a human donor in good health (CMV status not recorded). Some clones in this sample may be carry-over from other donors' samples. The chain joins TRBV7-9 to TRBJ2-2; D call uncertain. CDR3 sequence: CASSSPAEPANTGELFF. In nucleotides, the CDR3 is TGTGCCAGCAGCTCCCCCGCAGAACCCGCGAACACCGGGGAGCTGTTTTTT.